The present entry profiles one TCR beta chain with its context. Its antigen is not identified. The sample holds other DNA sequences that translate to the same CDR3. The CDR3 runs 12 residues. Trimming stripped 4 bases from V and 5 bases from J, with 8 bases between. Germline V gene data show CDR1 as MDHEN and CDR2 as SYDVKM. Deep sequencing aimed at 1 in 200,000 to 1 in 1 million T cells' resolution. Only in-frame clones appear in the TCRdb table, and some are missing; sequencing was by immunoSEQ multiplex PCR. The table records about 49,000 clones, roughly 57% of them present only once. The source of the sample is a study of cytotoxic CD8 clonotypes in ibrutinib-treated CLL. Study overall: Once patients had received a median 12 months of treatment, range 6 to 36, response samples were obtained.

Whole-study results and caveats: Baseline levels were approached again at progression, after clonality had risen at ibrutinib response. Public clonotypes (which were uncommon) either contracted or remained stable on treatment.

This sequence was found in a human donor with chronic lymphocytic leukemia. The sample here was PBMCs, taken after 12 months of ibrutinib treatment. The chain employs TRBV28 and TRBJ1-2, with D uncertain. The CDR3 region is CASSSSDYGYTF. For the CDR3, the DNA is TGTGCCAGCAGTTCATCCGATTATGGCTACACCTTC.